The rows below give T cell receptor beta chains drawn from one sample of a study of OX40 agonist ivuxolimab in advanced cancers. Generated by immunoSEQ multiplex PCR, the TCRdb table keeps only in-frame clones and is missing some. The repertoire consists of about 83,000 clones, with roughly 84% occurring once and the leading ten covering about 7%. The material was CD4+ or CD8+ T cells sorted from blood, obtained in a trial of the OX40 agonist ivuxolimab. All receptors come from an adult with an advanced solid tumor such as melanoma, head and neck, liver or kidney cancer. The CDR3 runs from the conserved cysteine through the conserved F or W. The order of the fields is D gene, clone size, J gene, V gene, CDR3 DNA, CDR3 protein. A D gene is named only where the DNA matches it firmly. The size field is filled for only some rows; it gives once, few, many or a size class.

d_call: TRBD2; clone_size: .; j_call: TRBJ2-3; v_call: TRBV9; cdr3_nt: TGTGCCAGCAGCCCGGGGTCGGGGGGGCGAGATACGCAGTATTTT; cdr3_aa: CASSPGSGGRDTQYF
d_call: .; clone_size: few; j_call: TRBJ1-2; v_call: TRBV7-2; cdr3_nt: TGTGCCAGCAGCCCGGGGAGGGAGCAGCCCGGTGGCTACACCTTC; cdr3_aa: CASSPGREQPGGYTF
d_call: .; clone_size: .; j_call: TRBJ2-1; v_call: TRBV29-1; cdr3_nt: TGCAGCGTTTCCGCCCTCGGCGGGAAGGGTTTGAATGAGCAGTTCTTC; cdr3_aa: CSVSALGGKGLNEQFF
d_call: .; clone_size: .; j_call: TRBJ2-7; v_call: TRBV7-2; cdr3_nt: TGTGCCAGCCGCGCCTCCTACGAGCAGTACTTC; cdr3_aa: CASRASYEQYF
d_call: .; clone_size: .; j_call: TRBJ2-7; v_call: TRBV9; cdr3_nt: TGTGCCAGCAGCTCAACAGGCTCCTACGAGCAGTACTTC; cdr3_aa: CASSSTGSYEQYF
d_call: TRBD1; clone_size: .; j_call: TRBJ1-2; v_call: TRBV6-5; cdr3_nt: TGTGCCAGCAGTTACTCGGGAGGGGGCAGATATGGCTACACCTTC; cdr3_aa: CASSYSGGGRYGYTF
d_call: .; clone_size: .; j_call: TRBJ1-1; v_call: TRBV2; cdr3_nt: TGTGCCAGCAGCGTCGGACAGCCCAGACTCACTGAAGCTTTCTTT; cdr3_aa: CASSVGQPRLTEAFF
d_call: TRBD1; clone_size: .; j_call: TRBJ1-2; v_call: TRBV7-3; cdr3_nt: TGTGCCAGCAGCCCGACAGGGGGGGACTATGGCTACACCTTC; cdr3_aa: CASSPTGGDYGYTF
d_call: .; clone_size: .; j_call: TRBJ1-6; v_call: TRBV15; cdr3_nt: TGTGCCACCAGCAGAGAAAAAAGAAGCTCCTATAATTCACCCCTCCACTTT; cdr3_aa: CATSREKRSSYNSPLHF
d_call: .; clone_size: .; j_call: TRBJ2-1; v_call: TRBV2; cdr3_nt: TGTGCCAGCAGTGATGGGGGGATCCCCTACAATGAGCAGTTCTTC; cdr3_aa: CASSDGGIPYNEQFF
d_call: .; clone_size: .; j_call: TRBJ2-1; v_call: TRBV6-6; cdr3_nt: TGTGCCAGCAGTTACTCGGCTAGCGTCAATGAGCAGTTCTTC; cdr3_aa: CASSYSASVNEQFF
d_call: .; clone_size: once; j_call: TRBJ1-2; v_call: TRBV5-1; cdr3_nt: TGCGCCAGCAGCTTGACTACAGGGAGTACTAACTATGGCTACACCTTC; cdr3_aa: CASSLTTGSTNYGYTF
d_call: TRBD2; clone_size: .; j_call: TRBJ2-1; v_call: TRBV10-3; cdr3_nt: TGTGCCATCAGTGAAAGGGGGACTAGCGGGAGGGGAGATGAGCAGTTCTTC; cdr3_aa: CAISERGTSGRGDEQFF
d_call: .; clone_size: few; j_call: TRBJ1-1; v_call: TRBV18; cdr3_nt: TGTGCCAGCTCCCTAGGGGGGGGAACTGAAGCTTTCTTT; cdr3_aa: CASSLGGGTEAFF
d_call: .; clone_size: .; j_call: TRBJ2-3; v_call: TRBV9; cdr3_nt: TGTGCCAGCAGCATTGGACCTGGGGCAGATACGCAGTATTTT; cdr3_aa: CASSIGPGADTQYF
d_call: .; clone_size: .; j_call: TRBJ2-7; v_call: TRBV6-6; cdr3_nt: TGTGCCAGCTCCCCAGCGGGCCCCGAGCAGTACTTC; cdr3_aa: CASSPAGPEQYF
d_call: .; clone_size: .; j_call: TRBJ1-1; v_call: TRBV19; cdr3_nt: TGTGCCAGTAGTCATCCGATGAACACTGAAGCTTTCTTT; cdr3_aa: CASSHPMNTEAFF
d_call: TRBD2; clone_size: .; j_call: TRBJ2-1; v_call: TRBV7-3; cdr3_nt: TGTGCCAGCAGCTCCACAGGGAGCGGGAGGAACTACAATGAGCAGTTCTTC; cdr3_aa: CASSSTGSGRNYNEQFF
d_call: .; clone_size: .; j_call: TRBJ1-3; v_call: TRBV28; cdr3_nt: TGTGCCAGCACCCCCCAGTGGCAGTTCTCTGGAAACACCATATATTTT; cdr3_aa: CASTPQWQFSGNTIYF
d_call: .; clone_size: .; j_call: TRBJ2-3; v_call: TRBV6-5; cdr3_nt: TGTGCCAGCACCCCTGTCGGGGGCGCAGATACGCAGTATTTT; cdr3_aa: CASTPVGGADTQYF
d_call: .; clone_size: .; j_call: TRBJ1-2; v_call: TRBV7-2; cdr3_nt: TGTGCCAGCAGCTTAGGACCCCGGGACACCTATGGCTACACCTTC; cdr3_aa: CASSLGPRDTYGYTF
d_call: .; clone_size: .; j_call: TRBJ2-7; v_call: TRBV11-2; cdr3_nt: TGTGCCAGCAGCTTAGGTAGATCGGGGCAGTACTTC; cdr3_aa: CASSLGRSGQYF
d_call: .; clone_size: .; j_call: TRBJ2-5; v_call: TRBV5-1; cdr3_nt: TGCGCCAGCAGCTCCACGGAAGGCTGGACCCAGTACTTC; cdr3_aa: CASSSTEGWTQYF